These T cell receptor beta chains were read from a single sample in a study of blood T cells in healthy people across ages. MiXCR was run by TCRdb on the 5' RACE reads, yielding one entry per CDR3 protein. The data show hundreds of thousands of distinct CDR3 sequences, with 25% to 35% seen just once and over 3.5% held by the top ten. The same specimen was also included in a second study, on T cells of mothers and their children.

Sequenced material: blood. All receptors come from a boy between 2 and 10 years old in good health. The CDR3 runs from the conserved cysteine through the conserved F or W. Each record gives: clone size, J gene, V gene, D gene, CDR3 protein, CDR3 DNA. D genes are given only for firm matches. The size of a clone is reported for some rows only, either as once, few or many, or as a class for expanded clones.

.,TRBJ2-4,TRBV12-3/TRBV12-4,.,CASSFGKKNIQYF,TGTGCCAGCAGTTTTGGCAAGAAAAACATTCAGTACTTC
.,TRBJ2-7,TRBV2,TRBD1,CASSEGTGYYEQYF,TGTGCCAGCAGTGAAGGGACAGGATACTACGAGCAGTACTTC
.,TRBJ2-3,TRBV7-2,.,CASSLQGEYSADTQYF,TGTGCCAGCAGCTTACAAGGGGAATATTCGGCAGATACGCAGTATTTT
few,TRBJ2-7,TRBV10-3,TRBD1,CAAGGAGGFVGNEQYF,TGTGCCGCCGGAGGTGCAGGGGGCTTCGTCGGGAACGAGCAGTACTTC
few,TRBJ2-1,TRBV7-2,TRBD1,CASSPPYRGRNEQFF,TGTGCCAGCAGCCCCCCATACAGGGGGCGCAATGAGCAGTTCTTC
many,TRBJ2-7,TRBV27,.,CASSLGQGGYEQYF,TGTGCCAGCAGTTTAGGCCAGGGTGGGTACGAGCAGTACTTC
.,TRBJ2-5,TRBV20-1,.,CSAHRDVETQYF,TGCAGTGCTCACAGGGATGTGGAGACCCAGTACTTC
few,TRBJ1-1,TRBV6-1,.,CASSELPAANTEAFF,TGTGCCAGCAGTGAATTGCCTGCTGCGAACACTGAAGCTTTCTTT
.,TRBJ2-6,TRBV12-3/TRBV12-4,.,CASRLQGPSGANVLTF,TGTGCCAGCAGACTCCAGGGGCCCTCTGGGGCCAACGTCCTGACTTTC
.,TRBJ1-2,TRBV29-1,TRBD1,CSVEVGTGVVGYTF,TGCAGCGTTGAAGTCGGAACAGGGGTGGTTGGCTACACCTTC
.,TRBJ1-2,TRBV6-5,TRBD1,CASSRQGGGNYGYTF,TGTGCCAGCAGCAGACAGGGTGGCGGTAACTATGGCTACACCTTC
.,TRBJ2-2,TRBV5-1,TRBD2,CASSFTSEAGELFF,TGCGCCAGCAGCTTCACTAGCGAGGCCGGGGAGCTGTTTTTT
.,TRBJ1-1,TRBV7-3,.,CASKTASNTEAFF,TGTGCCAGCAAGACAGCATCGAACACTGAAGCTTTCTTT
few,TRBJ2-5,TRBV5-1,.,CASSLIRATVGEQYF,TGCGCCAGCAGCCTTATCCGGGCTACCGTTGGGGAGCAGTACTTC
few,TRBJ2-5,TRBV5-1,TRBD1,CASSADRVWSTETQYF,TGCGCCAGCAGCGCGGACAGGGTTTGGAGTACAGAGACCCAGTACTTC
.,TRBJ2-7,TRBV20-1,TRBD2,CSAEGTSGAYEQYF,TGCAGTGCCGAAGGGACTAGCGGGGCTTACGAGCAGTACTTC
.,TRBJ2-7,TRBV15,TRBD1,CATSRDRGQGEQYF,TGTGCCACCAGCAGGGACAGGGGGCAGGGCGAGCAGTACTTC
few,TRBJ2-1,TRBV7-2,.,CASSRGANEQFF,TGTGCCAGCAGCCGAGGGGCCAATGAGCAGTTCTTC
.,TRBJ2-7,TRBV2,.,CASSDARNYF,TGTGCCAGCAGTGACGCCCGAAACTACTTC
.,TRBJ1-5,TRBV30,TRBD1,CAWSTRQGLQPQHF,TGTGCCTGGAGTACGAGACAGGGTTTACAGCCCCAGCATTTT
.,TRBJ2-2,TRBV18,.,CASSPFTQGGTGELFF,TGTGCCAGCTCACCATTTACACAGGGCGGCACCGGGGAGCTGTTTTTT
.,TRBJ2-5,TRBV5-1,.,CASRRQDLQETQYF,TGCGCCAGCAGGCGGCAGGACTTACAAGAGACCCAGTACTTC
few,TRBJ2-7,TRBV7-2,.,CASSLGLFGGSGSYEQYF,TGTGCCAGCAGCTTAGGGCTCTTTGGGGGTAGCGGCTCCTACGAGCAGTACTTC
.,TRBJ2-3,TRBV6-4,.,CASSVRDSTDTQYF,TGTGCCAGCAGTGTGAGGGACAGCACAGATACGCAGTATTTT
.,TRBJ2-1,TRBV7-2,.,CASSLEGYEQFF,TGTGCCAGCAGCTTAGAAGGTTATGAGCAGTTCTTC
.,TRBJ1-6,TRBV12-3/TRBV12-4,.,CASSYGRRGTNSPLHF,TGTGCCAGCAGTTATGGTCGACGGGGCACCAATTCACCCCTCCACTTT
few,TRBJ2-4,TRBV5-1,TRBD1,CASSLEGGVTKNIQYF,TGCGCCAGCAGCTTGGAAGGGGGCGTAACCAAAAACATTCAGTACTTC
.,TRBJ2-2,TRBV5-1,.,CASNRVLNTGELFF,TGCGCCAGCAATAGGGTTCTGAACACCGGGGAGCTATTTTTT
.,TRBJ2-2,TRBV6-5,.,CASSYTLRSTELFF,TGTGCCAGCAGTTATACCCTTCGGTCTACCGAGCTGTTTTTT
many,TRBJ1-2,TRBV14,TRBD1,CASSQIDRGRGYTF,TGTGCCAGCAGCCAAATCGACAGGGGGCGAGGCTACACCTTC
few,TRBJ2-7,TRBV19,TRBD2,CASSISLAGDEQYF,TGTGCCAGTAGTATAAGTCTAGCGGGAGACGAGCAGTACTTC
many,TRBJ2-7,TRBV11-1,TRBD1,CASSFEDREGYEQYF,TGTGCCAGCAGCTTTGAGGACAGGGAAGGCTACGAGCAGTACTTC
few,TRBJ2-7,TRBV2,TRBD1,CASSVEDRTKYEQYF,TGTGCCAGCAGTGTTGAGGACAGGACGAAATACGAGCAGTACTTC
few,TRBJ1-6,TRBV5-1,.,CASSLDSPRNSPLHF,TGCGCCAGCAGCCTGGACAGCCCACGTAATTCACCCCTCCACTTT
.,TRBJ2-1,TRBV27,.,CASSLLGLDNEQFF,TGTGCCAGCAGTTTATTGGGATTGGACAATGAGCAGTTCTTC
few,TRBJ1-6,TRBV20-1,TRBD1,CSARGDSAFSYNSPLHF,TGCAGTGCTAGAGGGGACAGTGCCTTCTCCTATAATTCACCCCTCCACTTT
.,TRBJ2-7,TRBV12-3/TRBV12-4,TRBD2,CASRPTSGGAYEQYF,TGTGCCAGCAGGCCGACTAGCGGGGGGGCCTACGAGCAGTACTTC
.,TRBJ2-3,TRBV12-3/TRBV12-4,TRBD1,CASSLNAQGATDTQYF,TGTGCCAGCAGTTTAAACGCCCAGGGGGCCACAGATACGCAGTATTTT
.,TRBJ2-7,TRBV27,.,CASSITAGDYEQYF,TGTGCCAGCAGTATCACCGCAGGGGACTACGAGCAGTACTTC
many,TRBJ2-5,TRBV27,.,CASSLRVQETQYF,TGTGCCAGCAGTTTACGAGTCCAAGAGACCCAGTACTTC
few,TRBJ1-1,TRBV9,.,CASSVGGSTEAFF,TGTGCCAGCAGCGTAGGAGGGAGCACTGAAGCTTTCTTT
few,TRBJ2-7,TRBV27,TRBD2,CASSPPLAGGPLEQYF,TGTGCCAGCAGTCCGCCCTTAGCGGGAGGGCCTCTCGAGCAGTACTTC
few,TRBJ2-2,TRBV7-6,.,CASSYTGPTGELFF,TGTGCCAGCAGCTACACAGGGCCCACCGGGGAGCTGTTTTTT
.,TRBJ2-1,TRBV13,TRBD1,CASSSINRGEKQFF,TGTGCCAGCAGCTCGATTAACAGGGGTGAAAAGCAGTTCTTC
few,TRBJ1-4,TRBV9,TRBD1,CASSADRGSRGEKLFF,TGTGCCAGCAGCGCCGACAGGGGAAGCAGGGGTGAAAAACTGTTTTTT
.,TRBJ1-1,TRBV2,.,CASSGHLNTEAFF,TGTGCCAGCAGTGGGCACCTCAACACTGAAGCTTTCTTT
few,TRBJ2-1,TRBV20-1,TRBD2,CSARLGGAGAYNEQFF,TGCAGTGCTAGATTAGGGGGAGCGGGAGCTTACAATGAGCAGTTCTTC
.,TRBJ2-6,TRBV20-1,.,CSARGGGAVSGANVLTF,TGCAGTGCTAGAGGGGGCGGGGCGGTCTCTGGGGCCAACGTCCTGACTTTC